A selection of T cell receptor beta chains follows, all from one sample in a study of HIV-infected patients and healthy controls. TCRdb passed the 5' RACE reads through MiXCR, listing each CDR3 protein once. The table includes some 10,000 distinct CDR3 sequences, roughly 8% detected once. The sample taken for sequencing was blood. These receptors were obtained from an adult in good health. Each CDR3 is given with its conserved first and last residue. Fields, in order: CDR3 DNA, CDR3 protein, D gene, clone size, J gene, V gene. A D gene is named only where the DNA matches it firmly. Only some rows state a clone size, as once, few, many or a class for expanded clones.

CDR3nt: TGTGCCAGCAGCGTTGCAACTAGCGGGGGCCGGAGTAGCACAGATACGCAGTATTTT
CDR3aa: CASSVATSGGRSSTDTQYF
d_gene: TRBD2
abundance: few
j_gene: TRBJ2-3
v_gene: TRBV2

CDR3nt: TGCAGCGTTCAGGACATGAATAGCAATCAGCCCCAGCATTTT
CDR3aa: CSVQDMNSNQPQHF
d_gene: NA
abundance: many
j_gene: TRBJ1-5
v_gene: TRBV29-1

CDR3nt: TGTGCCAGCAGCCCCCGGGGACCCAATCAGCCCCAGCATTTT
CDR3aa: CASSPRGPNQPQHF
d_gene: NA
abundance: medium-sized
j_gene: TRBJ1-5
v_gene: TRBV7-2

CDR3nt: TGCGCCAGCAGCCAGACAGGGGTAGTCCTGAACACTGAAGCTTTCTTT
CDR3aa: CASSQTGVVLNTEAFF
d_gene: TRBD1
abundance: once
j_gene: TRBJ1-1
v_gene: TRBV5-1

CDR3nt: TGCAGTGCTAGAGTTAGGGGGATCAATCAGCCCCAGCATTTT
CDR3aa: CSARVRGINQPQHF
d_gene: NA
abundance: medium-sized
j_gene: TRBJ1-5
v_gene: TRBV20-1

CDR3nt: TGTGCCACCGGGGAGAGGGCCTCCTATAATTCACCCCTCCACTTT
CDR3aa: CATGERASYNSPLHF
d_gene: NA
abundance: NA
j_gene: TRBJ1-6
v_gene: TRBV25-1

CDR3nt: TGTGCCAGCAGTTCCGGACGGCTATGGGGAGATACGCAGTATTTT
CDR3aa: CASSSGRLWGDTQYF
d_gene: NA
abundance: many
j_gene: TRBJ2-3
v_gene: TRBV12-3/TRBV12-4

CDR3nt: TGTGCCAGCAGTTTTGGAGGTCAGCCCCAGCATTTT
CDR3aa: CASSFGGQPQHF
d_gene: NA
abundance: many
j_gene: TRBJ1-5
v_gene: TRBV12-3/TRBV12-4

CDR3nt: TGTGCCAGCAGTTACCCTGGACAGTTCTATGGCTACACCTTC
CDR3aa: CASSYPGQFYGYTF
d_gene: NA
abundance: many
j_gene: TRBJ1-2
v_gene: TRBV6-6

CDR3nt: TGCGCCAGCAGCTTCGCGGGACAGAACACTGAAGCTTTCTTT
CDR3aa: CASSFAGQNTEAFF
d_gene: NA
abundance: NA
j_gene: TRBJ1-1
v_gene: TRBV5-1

CDR3nt: TGTGCCATCAGTGAGTCTACAGGGGGCTACGAGCAGTACTTC
CDR3aa: CAISESTGGYEQYF
d_gene: TRBD1
abundance: many
j_gene: TRBJ2-7
v_gene: TRBV10-3

CDR3nt: TGTGCCAGCAGGACGACAGGGGCCTTCTATGGCTACACCTTC
CDR3aa: CASRTTGAFYGYTF
d_gene: TRBD1
abundance: medium-sized
j_gene: TRBJ1-2
v_gene: TRBV2

CDR3nt: TGTGCCAGCAGTCTTGGGACAGTGGGGGATCAGCCCCAGCATTTT
CDR3aa: CASSLGTVGDQPQHF
d_gene: TRBD1
abundance: few
j_gene: TRBJ1-5
v_gene: TRBV28

CDR3nt: TGCAGTGCCCATCTACAGGGACTAGCCAAAAACATTCAGTACTTC
CDR3aa: CSAHLQGLAKNIQYF
d_gene: NA
abundance: medium-sized
j_gene: TRBJ2-4
v_gene: TRBV20-1

CDR3nt: TGTGCCAGTAGTATAGGTACCAGGGGGACAGGTGAAAAACTGTTTTTT
CDR3aa: CASSIGTRGTGEKLFF
d_gene: TRBD1
abundance: NA
j_gene: TRBJ1-4
v_gene: TRBV19

CDR3nt: TGTGCCAGCAGCCTCCGAGGGACAGTTAGCAATCAGCCCCAGCATTTT
CDR3aa: CASSLRGTVSNQPQHF
d_gene: TRBD1
abundance: many
j_gene: TRBJ1-5
v_gene: TRBV12-3/TRBV12-4

CDR3nt: TGTGCCAGCAGCCGGACGCGACAGGGAGCGGGGGTAAGAAATCAGCCCCAGCATTTT
CDR3aa: CASSRTRQGAGVRNQPQHF
d_gene: TRBD1
abundance: few
j_gene: TRBJ1-5
v_gene: TRBV12-3/TRBV12-4

CDR3nt: TGCGCCAGCAGCTTGGATAACAGGCCCTCCGGGGAGCTGTTTTTT
CDR3aa: CASSLDNRPSGELFF
d_gene: NA
abundance: few
j_gene: TRBJ2-2
v_gene: TRBV5-1

CDR3nt: TGTGCCAGCAGTCAACTTGACAGGAACACTGAAGCTTTCTTT
CDR3aa: CASSQLDRNTEAFF
d_gene: NA
abundance: medium-sized
j_gene: TRBJ1-1
v_gene: TRBV5-6

CDR3nt: TGCAGTGCTAGACAGGATGTCACTGAAGCTTTCTTT
CDR3aa: CSARQDVTEAFF
d_gene: NA
abundance: medium-sized
j_gene: TRBJ1-1
v_gene: TRBV20-1

CDR3nt: TGTGCCAGCAGTTACTCGTCGGGAGGCTATTCACCCCTCCACTTT
CDR3aa: CASSYSSGGYSPLHF
d_gene: NA
abundance: medium-sized
j_gene: TRBJ1-6
v_gene: TRBV6-5

CDR3nt: TGTGCCAGTAGTATCAATCCGTGGACCGAAACGGGGGGTGGAGAGCCCCAGCATTTT
CDR3aa: CASSINPWTETGGGEPQHF
d_gene: NA
abundance: many
j_gene: TRBJ1-5
v_gene: TRBV19

CDR3nt: TGTGCCAGCAGATCCCCGGGGAGCTGGGGCACAGATACGCAGTATTTT
CDR3aa: CASRSPGSWGTDTQYF
d_gene: NA
abundance: few
j_gene: TRBJ2-3
v_gene: TRBV7-8

CDR3nt: TGCGCCAGCAGCTTAACCCGGACAGGCCCAACTAATGAAAAACTGTTTTTT
CDR3aa: CASSLTRTGPTNEKLFF
d_gene: TRBD1
abundance: medium-sized
j_gene: TRBJ1-4
v_gene: TRBV5-1

CDR3nt: TGTGCCAGCAGTTTAGGCGCAGGTGGAAATTCTGGCTACACCTTC
CDR3aa: CASSLGAGGNSGYTF
d_gene: NA
abundance: medium-sized
j_gene: TRBJ1-2
v_gene: TRBV12-3/TRBV12-4

CDR3nt: TGTGCCAGCAGCCATCCGGGGAGGGGTGGCTACACCTTC
CDR3aa: CASSHPGRGGYTF
d_gene: NA
abundance: medium-sized
j_gene: TRBJ1-2
v_gene: TRBV3-1

CDR3nt: TGTGCCAGCAGCGGACTAGCGCGGGGAGAGACCCAGTACTTC
CDR3aa: CASSGLARGETQYF
d_gene: TRBD2
abundance: NA
j_gene: TRBJ2-5
v_gene: TRBV3-1

CDR3nt: TGTGCCAGCAGCGTAGAGCTTGGAGCCCTCCACTTT
CDR3aa: CASSVELGALHF
d_gene: NA
abundance: few
j_gene: TRBJ1-6
v_gene: TRBV9

CDR3nt: TGTGCCAGCAGGACGACGGACTCACGACCCGGGGAGCTGTTTTTT
CDR3aa: CASRTTDSRPGELFF
d_gene: NA
abundance: many
j_gene: TRBJ2-2
v_gene: TRBV2

CDR3nt: TGTGCCAGCAGCTTAGCGGGGGGATTGAACACTGAAGCTTTCTTT
CDR3aa: CASSLAGGLNTEAFF
d_gene: NA
abundance: many
j_gene: TRBJ1-1
v_gene: TRBV7-9

CDR3nt: TGTGCCACCACGGGACAGGGGTATTCGGCTGGGGCCAACGTCCTGACTTTC
CDR3aa: CATTGQGYSAGANVLTF
d_gene: TRBD1
abundance: few
j_gene: TRBJ2-6
v_gene: TRBV10-3

CDR3nt: TGTGCCAGCAGCTTAGATTTTGACTATGGCTACACCTTC
CDR3aa: CASSLDFDYGYTF
d_gene: NA
abundance: many
j_gene: TRBJ1-2
v_gene: TRBV11-2

CDR3nt: TGCAGCGTTGGTGGGGGCGCCTGGACTGAAGCTTTCTTT
CDR3aa: CSVGGGAWTEAFF
d_gene: NA
abundance: NA
j_gene: TRBJ1-1
v_gene: TRBV29-1

CDR3nt: TGTGCCAGTAGTATAGAAAGGGGAATTGACGAGCAGTACTTC
CDR3aa: CASSIERGIDEQYF
d_gene: NA
abundance: few
j_gene: TRBJ2-7
v_gene: TRBV19

CDR3nt: TGTGCCAGCAGCCAATCCTCTTGGATCAAAAAGAACACTGAAGCTTTCTTT
CDR3aa: CASSQSSWIKKNTEAFF
d_gene: NA
abundance: medium-sized
j_gene: TRBJ1-1
v_gene: TRBV3-1

CDR3nt: TGTGCCAGCACCGGAACAGCCCACACTGAAGCTTTCTTT
CDR3aa: CASTGTAHTEAFF
d_gene: NA
abundance: medium-sized
j_gene: TRBJ1-1
v_gene: TRBV6-5

CDR3nt: TGTGCCAGCAGTCCTCGCTTGAACACTGAAGCTTTCTTT
CDR3aa: CASSPRLNTEAFF
d_gene: NA
abundance: many
j_gene: TRBJ1-1
v_gene: TRBV6-5

CDR3nt: TGTGCCAGCAGTTTAGGCTCTGGGCATAGCAATCAGCCCCAGCATTTT
CDR3aa: CASSLGSGHSNQPQHF
d_gene: NA
abundance: many
j_gene: TRBJ1-5
v_gene: TRBV12-3/TRBV12-4

CDR3nt: TGTGCCAGCTATTCCCCCGGGACAGGACAAGAGACCCAGTACTTC
CDR3aa: CASYSPGTGQETQYF
d_gene: TRBD1
abundance: few
j_gene: TRBJ2-5
v_gene: TRBV6-1

CDR3nt: TGTGCCAGCAGCGTGGACAGCCTGAACACTGAAGCTTTCTTT
CDR3aa: CASSVDSLNTEAFF
d_gene: NA
abundance: medium-sized
j_gene: TRBJ1-1
v_gene: TRBV11-3

CDR3nt: TGTGCCAGCAGTTTGGGACGGGAGAACACTGAAGCTTTCTTT
CDR3aa: CASSLGRENTEAFF
d_gene: NA
abundance: many
j_gene: TRBJ1-1
v_gene: TRBV6-6

CDR3nt: TGTGCCAGCAGCCCGGGGACAGTGAGGGGGACCCAGTACTTC
CDR3aa: CASSPGTVRGTQYF
d_gene: NA
abundance: medium-sized
j_gene: TRBJ2-5
v_gene: TRBV21-1

CDR3nt: TGCGCCAGCACCCCAGACGGTTACTATAATTCACCCCTCCACTTT
CDR3aa: CASTPDGYYNSPLHF
d_gene: NA
abundance: NA
j_gene: TRBJ1-6
v_gene: TRBV5-1

CDR3nt: TGTGCCACCAGCAGAGGGGGACAGGGTGCGACAGATACGCAGTATTTT
CDR3aa: CATSRGGQGATDTQYF
d_gene: TRBD1
abundance: NA
j_gene: TRBJ2-3
v_gene: TRBV15

CDR3nt: TGCGCCAGCAGCTTGGGGCGCACAGATACGCAGTATTTT
CDR3aa: CASSLGRTDTQYF
d_gene: NA
abundance: few
j_gene: TRBJ2-3
v_gene: TRBV5-1